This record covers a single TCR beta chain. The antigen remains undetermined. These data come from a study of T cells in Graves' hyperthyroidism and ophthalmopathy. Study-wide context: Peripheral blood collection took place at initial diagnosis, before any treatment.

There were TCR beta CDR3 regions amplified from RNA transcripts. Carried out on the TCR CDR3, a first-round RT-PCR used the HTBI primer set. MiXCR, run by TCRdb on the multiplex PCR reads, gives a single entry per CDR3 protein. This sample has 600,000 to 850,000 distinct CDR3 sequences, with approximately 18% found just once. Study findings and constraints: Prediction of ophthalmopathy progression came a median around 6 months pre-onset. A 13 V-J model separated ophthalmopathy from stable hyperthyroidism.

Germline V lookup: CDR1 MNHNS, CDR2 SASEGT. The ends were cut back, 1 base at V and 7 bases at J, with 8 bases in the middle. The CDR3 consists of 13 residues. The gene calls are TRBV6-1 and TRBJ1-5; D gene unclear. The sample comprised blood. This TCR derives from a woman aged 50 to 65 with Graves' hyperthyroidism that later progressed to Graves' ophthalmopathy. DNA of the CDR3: TGTGCCAGCAGTGAAGGGTCCCGGCAGCCCCAGCATTTT. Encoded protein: CASSEGSRQPQHF.